This T cell receptor (beta chain) came from a study of human T cells and chemical hapten exposure. Whole-study results and caveats: The number of TCRs over 1 in 1000 frequency stayed unchanged after DPC. Expanded TCRs formed significantly more large CDR3 similarity clusters than controls.

The V and J ends lost 2 bases and 2 bases respectively, with 6 bases between them. CDR1 is MNHEY and CDR2 is SVGAGI in the germline V gene. This CDR3 region has 13 residues. In TCRdb, the RACE reads were re-called with MiXCR into one record per CDR3 protein. The top ten hold 2.5% to 3.5% of the sample, which has roughly 100,000 distinct CDR3 sequences, around 34% seen once. As for this clonotype: No antigen is known for it.

Time point in this sample: patch test 3, about 24 weeks after DPC sensitization. Treatment noted: therapeutic diphenylcyclopropenone sensitization with weekly scalp DPC. This chain joins TRBV6-5 and TRBJ2-5; D unresolved. The material was whole blood, obtained in connection with sensitization to the hapten diphenylcyclopropenone (DPC). The clonotype was recovered from a man aged 40-49 years with alopecia areata. Some clones in this sample may be carry-over from other donors' samples. The CDR3 sequence is CASSYGIQETQYF. The CDR3 DNA reads as TGTGCCAGCAGTTACGGGATTCAAGAGACCCAGTACTTC.